Following are 27 T cell receptor beta chains from one sample sequenced in a study of T cells after yellow fever vaccination. Each CDR3 protein is one row after TCRdb ran MiXCR on the 5' RACE reads. The sample includes hundreds of thousands of distinct CDR3 sequences, about 3.5% of them seen just once. The input for sequencing was PBMCs, taken on the day of the yellow fever booster vaccination. The receptors here all came from a young man who received the YFV17D yellow fever vaccine.

This clonotype was recorded a few times. The rearrangement joins TRBV7-9 to TRBJ2-1, with a tentative D call TRBD1 (5 bases). The CDR3 is 14 residues long. V was trimmed by 3 bases and J by 5 bases, leaving 11 bases between them. Germline loops: CDR1 SEHNR, CDR2 FQNEAQ (reference sequence). The chain's CDR3 is CASSFGQGDNEQFF. In DNA form, the CDR3 reads TGTGCCAGCAGCTTTGGGCAGGGTGACAATGAGCAGTTCTTC.

This clonotype was counted at least ten times. This chain links TRBV7-2 with TRBJ2-2, with TRBD2 identical over 8 bases. Germline CDR1 SGHTA, CDR2 FQGNSA. The ends lost 4 bases at V and 2 bases at J; junction bases unmatched: 6. This CDR3 region has 16 residues. As DNA, the CDR3 is TGTGCCAGCAGCTCCCCTCGGGGGGGTAACACCGGGGAGCTGTTTTTT. It yields the protein CASSSPRGGNTGELFF.

This clonotype was recorded many times. The chain employs TRBV5-1 and TRBJ1-6; possible D gene TRBD1, 6 bases. Looked up from germline, CDR1 is SGHRS and CDR2 is YFSETQ. V gave up 0 bases and J gave up 6 bases, with 13 bases separating them. The CDR3 extends over 16 amino acids. The CDR3 sequence: CASSLDNGGANSPLHF. As DNA, the CDR3 is TGCGCCAGCAGCTTGGATAACGGGGGCGCTAATTCACCCCTCCACTTT.

This clonotype was counted at least ten times. The rearrangement joins TRBV24-1 to TRBJ1-1, with D uncertain. Trimming took 7 bases from V and 2 from J, leaving 7 bases between them. Per germline, CDR1 KGHDR and CDR2 SFDVKD. CDR3 length: 12 residues. CDR3 sequence: CATRGTNTEAFF. The DNA for the CDR3 is TGTGCCACCAGGGGTACAAACACTGAAGCTTTCTTT.

The chain has TRBV11-2 and TRBJ2-7; D gene ambiguous. Germline V CDR1 and CDR2: SGHAT, FQNNGV. Between the trimmed V and J ends, which lost 0 bases and 3 bases, there was a span of 15 bases. The CDR3 is made up of 16 amino acids. DNA for the CDR3: TGTGCCAGCAGCTTAGATCTATTCCTCCGAGACTACGAGCAGTACTTC. Its protein is CASSLDLFLRDYEQYF.

This clonotype was counted at least ten times. The genes are TRBV7-9 and TRBJ1-1; TRBD1 aligns across 8 bases. V lost 3 bases to trimming and J lost 3 bases; unmatched junction nucleotides: 9. There are 16 residues in the CDR3. The germline V gene has CDR1 SEHNR and CDR2 FQNEAQ (reference sequence). CDR3 bases: TGTGCCAGCAGCTTCGGGACAGGTTTCTTGGACACTGAAGCTTTCTTT. It translates to CASSFGTGFLDTEAFF.

This clonotype was observed at least ten times. This sequence joins TRBV7-2 and TRBJ2-7; the match to TRBD1 covers 8 bases. Germline assignment: CDR1 SGHTA and CDR2 FQGNSA. This CDR3 comprises 13 residues. Trimming cost V 5 bases and J 2 bases; bases outside gene matches: 2. Written as DNA, the CDR3 is TGTGCCAGCAGCCGACAGGGGACCTACGAGCAGTACTTC. Translated: CASSRQGTYEQYF. Full variable domain (missing parts from reference TRBV7-2 and TRBJ2-7): GAGVSQSPSNKVTEKGKDVELRCDPISGHTALYWYRQSLGQGLEFLIYFQGNSAPDKSGLPSDRFSAERTGGSVSTLTIQRTQQEDSAVYLCASSRQGTYEQYFGPGTRLTVT.

The rearrangement links TRBV20-1 to TRBJ1-6; 7 nucleotides agree with TRBD1. The CDR3 consists of 16 residues. The germline gives CDR1 DFQATT, CDR2 SNEGSKA (reference sequence). The J segment lost 4 bases and the V segment lost 0 bases, leaving 6 bases of the junction unmatched. CDR3 nucleotides: TGCAGTGCTAGAGACCCAAGGGGGCCGTATAATTCACCCCTCCACTTT. Its translation is CSARDPRGPYNSPLHF.

The chain is built from TRBV11-2 and TRBJ1-2, with D uncertain. CDR1 SGHAT and CDR2 FQNNGV come from the germline V gene. Trimming shortened V by 4 bases and J by 8 bases, and 17 bases separated the two germline ends. CDR3 length: 14 amino acids. The CDR3 loop reads CASSYPPTREGYTF. The CDR3 nucleotides are TGTGCCAGCAGCTACCCACCCACCCGCGAAGGCTACACCTTC. The complete variable domain, with remaining parts taken from reference TRBV11-2 and TRBJ1-2, reads EAGVAQSPRYKIIEKRQSVAFWCNPISGHATLYWYQQILGQGPKLLIQFQNNGVVDDSQLPKDRFSAERLKGVDSTLKIQPAKLEDSAVYLCASSYPPTREGYTFGSGTRLTVV.

This clonotype was observed a handful of times. J is TRBJ2-5 and V is TRBV12-3 or TRBV12-4, with a weak D call TRBD2 (6 bases). This CDR3 has 15 residues. The V and J ends lost 3 bases and 2 bases respectively, with 13 bases between them. CDR3: CASSFRGWEQETQYF. The CDR3, as DNA: TGTGCCAGCAGTTTTCGGGGGTGGGAGCAAGAGACCCAGTACTTC.

This clonotype showed up just a few times. This chain joins TRBV12-3 or TRBV12-4 and TRBJ2-5; D call uncertain. This CDR3 is 13 amino acids long. V lost 3 bases and J lost 5, with 10 bases in between. The chain's CDR3 is CASSLGLWETQYF. The CDR3 DNA sequence: TGTGCCAGCAGTTTGGGTCTCTGGGAGACCCAGTACTTC.

This clonotype came up a few times. V is TRBV11-2 and J is TRBJ2-2; tentative D call: TRBD1 (6 bases). The CDR3 extends over 18 amino acids. Per germline, CDR1 SGHAT and CDR2 FQNNGV. Trimming removed 0 bases at V and 1 base at J, with 15 bases between. The chain's CDR3 is CASSLDHQRDMNTGELFF. CDR3 nucleotide sequence: TGTGCCAGCAGCTTAGATCACCAAAGGGACATGAACACCGGGGAGCTGTTTTTT.

This clonotype appeared many times. The chain has TRBV20-1 and TRBJ2-3, with D perhaps matching TRBD1 or TRBD2 (5 bases each). Germline V gene sequence: CDR1 DFQATT, CDR2 SNEGSKA (reference sequence). With 6 bases removed from V and 5 bases from J, the gap between germline ends came to 21 bases. This CDR3 has 15 residues. CDR3 region: CSAPSPGALGDTQYF. As DNA, the CDR3 is TGCAGTGCCCCCTCACCCGGGGCGCTCGGAGATACGCAGTATTTT.

The genes are TRBV7-9 and TRBJ1-1; no clear D. Germline CDR1 and CDR2: SEHNR and FQNEAQ (reference sequence). V was trimmed by 3 bases and J by 3 bases, leaving 14 bases between them. This CDR3 has 15 residues. The DNA for the CDR3 is TGTGCCAGCAGCTTCGGCAGAGTCGGTGACACTGAAGCTTTCTTT. Translation: CASSFGRVGDTEAFF.

This clonotype was detected ten times or more. This rearrangement joins TRBV5-1 to TRBJ2-1; a weak D match, TRBD2 (5 bases). Germline assignment: CDR1 SGHRS and CDR2 YFSETQ. Trimming left V 1 base short and J 4 bases short, with 15 bases between. This CDR3 has 16 amino acids. CDR3 region: CASSLRATRAYNEQFF. Written as DNA, the CDR3 is TGCGCCAGCAGCTTGAGGGCCACGAGGGCTTACAATGAGCAGTTCTTC.

This clonotype came up many times. This rearrangement joins TRBV7-8 to TRBJ1-6; 9 nucleotides line up with TRBD1. This CDR3 is built from 14 residues. Losses at the gene ends were 5 bases for V and 6 bases for J; bases not matched to a gene: 2. Germline lookup yields CDR1 SGHVS and CDR2 FQNEAQ. The CDR3 loop is CASSPQGANSPLHF. Here the CDR3 DNA reads TGTGCCAGCAGCCCACAGGGGGCTAATTCACCCCTCCACTTT.

This clonotype was recorded a few times. V is TRBV12-3 or TRBV12-4 and J is TRBJ1-2, with D perhaps matching TRBD1 (5 bases). This CDR3 has 13 residues. Trimming removed 6 bases at V and 3 bases at J, with 11 bases between. The CDR3 protein is CASSEGTDYGYTF. The DNA for the CDR3 is TGTGCCAGCAGCGAGGGGACGGACTATGGCTACACCTTC.

CDR3 bases: TGTGCCAGCCAGCCCTCCGCGGGGTCCAGCACTGAAGCTTTCTTT. The encoded protein is CASQPSAGSSTEAFF. This chain uses TRBV6-4 with TRBJ1-1; D unresolved. Germline assignment: CDR1 MRHNA and CDR2 SNTAGT. The V end was cut by 8 bases, the J end by 4 bases, with 20 bases between. CDR3 length: 15 residues.

The chain employs TRBV7-6 and TRBJ2-3, with unresolved D. Germline lookup yields CDR1 SGHVS and CDR2 FNYEAQ. The CDR3 runs 14 residues. V shed 3 bases and J shed 4 bases, with 11 bases lying between them. The CDR3 DNA is TGTGCCAGCAGCTTGGGTTTGAGTCCAGATACGCAGTATTTT. This codes for CASSLGLSPDTQYF.

This clonotype occurred many times. CDR3 sequence (DNA): TGTGCCATCAGTGAGACAGGGACCTACGAGCAGTACTTC. Its translation: CAISETGTYEQYF. The chain links TRBV10-3 to TRBJ2-7, with a possible D match to TRBD1 (6 bases). The CDR3 runs to 13 residues. CDR1 and CDR2 (germline): ENHRY, SYGVKD. The ends were cut back, 2 bases at V and 2 bases at J, with 7 bases in the middle.

The sample holds many counts of this clonotype. The chain has TRBV5-1 and TRBJ2-1; 8 nucleotides agree with TRBD2. V lost 1 base and J lost 4; bases outside the gene matches: 4. CDR1 SGHRS and CDR2 YFSETQ come from the germline V gene. The CDR3 extends over 15 amino acids. CDR3 sequence (DNA): TGCGCCAGCAGCTTGCGGGGGGGATGGTACAATGAGCAGTTCTTC. This codes for CASSLRGGWYNEQFF.

The chain joins TRBV30 to TRBJ2-5; D gene ambiguous. Trimming removed 5 bases from V and 4 bases from J, with 8 bases in between. CDR1 and CDR2 (germline): GTSNPN, SVGIG (reference sequence). The CDR3 length is 11 residues. CDR3 region: CAWGEGETQYF. DNA for the CDR3: TGTGCCTGGGGGGAAGGAGAGACCCAGTACTTC.

This clonotype was recorded at least ten times. The CDR3 DNA follows: TGTGCCATCAGTGAGTCGTATGAGACTAGCGGGCCTCACGAGCAGTTCTTC. Its translation: CAISESYETSGPHEQFF. The gene calls are TRBV10-3 and TRBJ2-1; 10 bases are shared with TRBD2. Per the germline V gene, CDR1 is ENHRY and CDR2 is SYGVKD. CDR3 size: 17 residues. V shed 0 bases and J 10 bases; nucleotides not matched to a gene: 12.

The table lists this clonotype with many counts. The chain uses TRBV19 and TRBJ1-5, with 7 bases lining up with TRBD1. Germline trimming cut 4 bases from V and 6 bases from J; bases unmatched to any gene: 9. The V gene's germline CDR1 is LNHDA and CDR2 SQIVND (reference sequence). The CDR3 is made up of 15 amino acids. The DNA of the CDR3 is TGTGCCAGTAGTAGGAGGGGGCCCGGAGCTCAGCCCCAGCATTTT. It codes for CASSRRGPGAQPQHF.

This clonotype was seen at least ten times. The chain combines TRBV10-2 with TRBJ1-4, with 8 bases identical to TRBD1. Germline V gene sequence: CDR1 WSHSY, CDR2 SAAADI. This CDR3 spans 16 amino acids. Losses at the gene ends were 6 bases for V and 8 bases for J; bases not matched to a gene: 14. The CDR3 DNA is TGCGCCAGCAGCAGCAGGGACAGGTATCGTGGAGAAAAACTGTTTTTT. Its protein product is CASSSRDRYRGEKLFF.

The chain has TRBV12-3 or TRBV12-4 and TRBJ2-5; D is possibly TRBD1 (6 bases). V was cut by 7 bases and J by 6 bases, with 15 bases left in between. CDR3 length: 13 amino acids. CDR3 coding DNA: TGTGCCAGCAAGGCTGGGGGCGGACAGACCCAGTACTTC. Protein: CASKAGGGQTQYF.

The chain has TRBV5-1 and TRBJ2-2; D perhaps matches TRBD1 (6 bases). In germline, CDR1 is SGHRS, CDR2 YFSETQ. Between the trimmed V and J ends, which lost 3 bases and 0 bases, there was a span of 18 bases. This CDR3 has 18 residues. CDR3 coding DNA: TGCGCCAGCAGCTCCCTCCCCCCGACAGGCGCGAACACCGGGGAGCTGTTTTTT. Its protein product is CASSSLPPTGANTGELFF. Full variable domain (outside the CDR3, taken from reference TRBV5-1 and TRBJ2-2): KAGVTQTPRYLIKTRGQQVTLSCSPISGHRSVSWYQQTPGQGLQFLFEYFSETQRNKGNFPGRFSGRQFSNSRSEMNVSTLELGDSALYLCASSSLPPTGANTGELFFGEGSRLTVL.